Presented here are 18 T cell receptor beta chains from one specimen sequenced in a study of CD8+ T cells in alopecia areata. Once RNA had been extracted, it was reverse transcribed into cDNA to act as the sequencing template. Sequenced by immunoSEQ multiplex PCR; TCRdb stores in-frame clones only, minus some. The sample consists of 150,000 or so clones, 45% to 60% of them appearing once. What was sequenced was CD4+ T cells sorted from blood. These receptors all stem from a human donor in good health.

Relative to its sample, this clone is medium-sized. This sequence joins TRBV2 and TRBJ2-7; 7 nucleotides agree with TRBD2. Germline CDR1 and CDR2: SNHLY and FYNNEI. The V gene end was trimmed by 9 bases and the J gene end by 7 bases; junction bases not matched to a gene: 12. The length of the CDR3 is 13 residues. The CDR3: CARELTPRGEQYF. The CDR3 coding sequence is TGTGCCAGAGAACTCACCCCGCGGGGGGAGCAGTACTTC.

This clone was observed a few times. This chain connects TRBV29-1 to TRBJ1-2; D gene unclear. Germline V CDR1 and CDR2: SQVTM, ANQGSEA. This CDR3 is built from 11 residues. Trimming left V 4 bases short and J 6 bases short, with 9 bases between. CDR3 sequence reads: CSVGVGNGYTF. The CDR3 DNA reads TGCAGCGTTGGGGTGGGAAATGGCTACACCTTC.

V usage is TRBV7-6 and J usage is TRBJ2-1, with no clear D. The ends were cut back, 5 bases at V and 5 bases at J, with 10 bases in the middle. Germline lookup yields CDR1 SGHVS and CDR2 FNYEAQ. There are 13 residues in the CDR3. The CDR3 sequence is CASSKTLDNEQFF. Here the CDR3 DNA reads TGTGCCAGCAGCAAAACCTTAGACAATGAGCAGTTCTTC.

This clone has at least ten counts. V is TRBV7-3 and J is TRBJ2-1; D may match TRBD1 or TRBD2 (5 bases each). Trimming pared 5 bases from V and 4 bases from J, leaving 15 bases between. Looked up from germline, CDR1 is SGHTA and CDR2 is FQGTGA. This CDR3 contains 15 residues. The CDR3 DNA reads as TGTGCCAGCAGCGAAGATGGGGGACCATACAATGAGCAGTTCTTC. Amino acid sequence: CASSEDGGPYNEQFF.

The chain is built from TRBV5-1 and TRBJ2-3; TRBD1 agrees at 7 bases. J was trimmed by 0 bases and V by 1 base; bases with no gene match: 2. The CDR3 spans 15 residues. CDR1 is SGHRS and CDR2 is YFSETQ in the germline V gene. This CDR3 is CASSLMTGSTDTQYF. The CDR3 nucleotides are TGCGCCAGCAGCTTGATGACAGGGAGCACAGATACGCAGTATTTT. The variable domain in full, with the rest retrieved from reference TRBV5-1 and TRBJ2-3, is KAGVTQTPRYLIKTRGQQVTLSCSPISGHRSVSWYQQTPGQGLQFLFEYFSETQRNKGNFPGRFSGRQFSNSRSEMNVSTLELGDSALYLCASSLMTGSTDTQYFGPGTRLTVL.

This chain joins TRBV29-1 and TRBJ2-7; the D call may be TRBD1 or TRBD2 (6 bases each). This CDR3 has 12 amino acids. Germline CDR1 SQVTM, CDR2 ANQGSEA. Trimming cost V 6 bases and J 6 bases, with 15 bases left between them. The CDR3, as DNA: TGCAGCGTAGTTCGGGGGCCCGCCGAGCAGTACTTC. It yields the protein CSVVRGPAEQYF.

Concerning this clone: Other DNA sequences in this sample translate to the same CDR3. The chain couples TRBV29-1 to TRBJ1-1; possible D gene TRBD1, 6 bases. This CDR3 region has 12 residues. Trimming removed 4 bases at V and 4 bases at J, with 10 bases between. Germline lookup yields CDR1 SQVTM and CDR2 ANQGSEA. In DNA form, the CDR3 reads TGCAGCGTTGCCCAGGGGACCACTGAAGCTTTCTTT. It encodes CSVAQGTTEAFF.

This clone was observed a few times. The chain couples TRBV5-6 to TRBJ2-6; TRBD1 aligns across 9 bases. Losses at the gene ends were 5 bases for V and 2 bases for J; bases not matched to a gene: 5. Germline V gene sequence: CDR1 SGHDT, CDR2 YYEEEE. This CDR3 has 16 amino acids. The CDR3 DNA follows: TGTGCCAGCAGACCCAGGGACAGGGCTGGGGCCAACGTCCTGACTTTC. Its protein product is CASRPRDRAGANVLTF.

The gene calls are TRBV7-8 and TRBJ2-2; D is unclear. Germline V lookup: CDR1 SGHVS, CDR2 FQNEAQ. The V end lost 2 bases, the J end lost 4 bases, and 5 bases lay between the germline ends. The CDR3 contains 13 residues. The CDR3 DNA sequence: TGTGCCAGCAGCTTAAATCCCACCGGGGAGCTGTTTTTT. Residues: CASSLNPTGELFF.

Worth noting for this clone: One end of the junction is discordant with germline, which a read error may explain. The gene calls are TRBV18 and TRBJ2-1; the match to TRBD2 covers 10 bases. The CDR3 is 14 amino acids. CDR1 KGHSH and CDR2 LQKENI come from the germline V gene. CDR3 protein: CTSSPGLAGVEQFF. The DNA of the CDR3 is TGTACCAGCTCACCAGGGCTAGCGGGAGTCGAGCAGTTCTTC.

V and J are TRBV30 and TRBJ2-7; no firm D call. Trimming stripped 3 bases from V and 1 base from J, with 16 bases between. The CDR3 is 15 residues long. CDR1 and CDR2 from the germline V gene are GTSNPN and SVGIG (reference sequence). CDR3 nucleotides: TGTGCCTGGAGCCCCCGGGTCCTCTTATCCTACGAGCAGTACTTC. Amino acids: CAWSPRVLLSYEQYF.

The V gene is TRBV29-1, the J gene TRBJ1-3; D not resolved. Germline loops: CDR1 SQVTM, CDR2 ANQGSEA. Trimming took off 3 bases at V and 0 bases at J, with 6 bases between the two ends. The CDR3 totals 13 residues. The CDR3 DNA reads TGCAGCGTTGATGACTCCTCTGGAAACACCATATATTTT. Its translation is CSVDDSSGNTIYF.

This clone was counted once. V is TRBV5-1 and J is TRBJ2-3; D possibly corresponds to TRBD1 (6 bases). The CDR3 length is 14 residues. Germline V gene sequence: CDR1 SGHRS, CDR2 YFSETQ. V lost 3 bases, J lost 1 base, and 9 bases lay in between. The CDR3 sequence is CASSWTDRTDTQYF. CDR3 sequence (DNA): TGCGCCAGCAGCTGGACAGACCGCACAGATACGCAGTATTTT.

This clone was detected only once. Other nucleotide sequences from this sample produce the same CDR3. This rearrangement joins TRBV5-1 to TRBJ2-2; D not resolved. This CDR3 comprises 15 residues. CDR1 and CDR2 from the germline V gene are SGHRS and YFSETQ. With 0 bases removed from V and 4 bases from J, the gap between germline ends came to 10 bases. The CDR3 coding sequence is TGCGCCAGCAGCTTGGTACAGACTCCCACCGGGGAGCTGTTTTTT. Encoded protein: CASSLVQTPTGELFF.

The V call is TRBV28, the J call TRBJ1-5; D perhaps matches TRBD1 (5 bases). The germline V gene has CDR1 MDHEN and CDR2 SYDVKM. Trimming took 10 bases from V and 2 from J, leaving 9 bases between them. The CDR3 contains 12 residues. CDR3 in DNA: TGTGCCACCAGGGTAGGCAATCAGCCCCAGCATTTT. Protein: CATRVGNQPQHF. The variable domain in full, with the rest retrieved from reference TRBV28 and TRBJ1-5, is DVKVTQSSRYLVKRTGEKVFLECVQDMDHENMFWYRQDPGLGLRLIYFSYDVKMKEKGDIPEGYSVSREKKERFSLILESASTNQTSMYLCATRVGNQPQHFGDGTRLSIL.

This sequence joins TRBV7-9 and TRBJ1-1; maybe TRBD1 (6 bases). The CDR3 has 13 amino acids. CDR1 and CDR2 (germline): SEHNR, FQNEAQ (reference sequence). V gave up 4 bases and J gave up 3 bases, with 9 bases separating them. CDR3 nucleotides: TGTGCCAGCAGCTCCTGGACAGACACTGAAGCTTTCTTT. It codes for CASSSWTDTEAFF.

The rearrangement joins TRBV5-1 to TRBJ2-4, with D maybe TRBD2 (6 bases). Germline values: CDR1 SGHRS, CDR2 YFSETQ. V was clipped by 5 bases and J by 8 bases, with 17 bases between them. The CDR3 runs 14 residues. CDR3 in DNA: TGCGCCAGCAGTCTGGGGACTGCCGAGTACATTCAGTACTTC. It codes for CASSLGTAEYIQYF.

This clone was detected ten times or more. The chain employs TRBV2 and TRBJ2-7; TRBD2 aligns across 7 bases. V gave up 3 bases and J gave up 2 bases; unmatched junction bases: 4. The CDR3 has 14 residues. Germline CDR1 is SNHLY and CDR2 is FYNNEI. The CDR3 nucleotides are TGTGCCAGCAGTGAGAGGCGGGAGACCTACGAGCAGTACTTC. Translated, it gives CASSERRETYEQYF.